Each of the 15 T cell receptor beta chains below was sequenced from the same sample in a study of regulatory T cells in long-lasting Graves disease. For TCR beta, libraries came from iRepertoire HTBI primers and Arm-PCR of CDR3 regions. TCRdb used MiXCR to reprocess the multiplex PCR reads, holding one entry per CDR3 protein. The table lists 300,000 to 450,000 distinct CDR3 sequences, around 15% of them singletons. The time point here: newly diagnosed GD, antithyroid drugs for less than 3 months. PBMC-derived RNA was used for the TCR library. The specimen comprised peripheral blood mononuclear cells (PBMCs), sampled at new diagnosis, from a patient treated with antithyroid drugs. The receptors were gathered from a female donor with Graves disease.

There are many counts of this clonotype. V usage is TRBV5-1 and J usage is TRBJ1-2, with a tentative D call TRBD1 (6 bases). This CDR3 is 15 amino acids long. Germline lookup yields CDR1 SGHRS and CDR2 YFSETQ. The V and J ends lost 3 bases and 5 bases respectively, with 17 bases between them. The CDR3 coding sequence is TGCGCCAGCAGCTGGACAGCCCTTGACCCGTATGGCTACACCTTC. This gives the protein CASSWTALDPYGYTF. The full variable domain, its missing parts supplied by reference TRBV5-1 and TRBJ1-2, is KAGVTQTPRYLIKTRGQQVTLSCSPISGHRSVSWYQQTPGQGLQFLFEYFSETQRNKGNFPGRFSGRQFSNSRSEMNVSTLELGDSALYLCASSWTALDPYGYTFGSGTRLTVV.

This clonotype was recorded at least ten times. The J gene is TRBJ2-1, the V gene TRBV7-8; D remains unclear. CDR1 is SGHVS and CDR2 is FQNEAQ in the germline V gene. V lost 7 bases and J 10 bases, leaving 20 bases between the germline ends. This CDR3 has 14 amino acids. The CDR3 is CASTRTPRPQEQFF. CDR3 DNA sequence: TGTGCCAGCACCCGAACTCCCCGGCCCCAGGAGCAGTTCTTC.

Ten or more counts support this clonotype. As DNA, the CDR3 is TGTGCCAGCAGTCTCGCGCTGATGGATACGCAGTATTTT. Its protein is CASSLALMDTQYF. The chain joins TRBV6-2 or TRBV6-3 to TRBJ2-3; D is uncertain. This CDR3 is built from 13 residues. Germline V CDR1 and CDR2: MNHEY, SVGEGT. Trimming stripped 5 bases from V and 6 bases from J, with 12 bases between.

The table lists this clonotype with a few counts. In DNA form, the CDR3 reads TGCGCCAGCAGCCAAGAGTGGGGGACGACACATATAGCCAAAAACATTCAGTACTTC. Translating gives CASSQEWGTTHIAKNIQYF. The chain couples TRBV4-1 to TRBJ2-4, with D possibly called TRBD1 or TRBD2 (5 bases each). Looked up from germline, CDR1 is MGHRA and CDR2 is YSYEKL. The CDR3 is 19 residues long. V was shortened by 0 bases and J by 0 bases, with 18 bases between the two germline ends.

This clonotype was recorded many times. This rearrangement joins TRBV13 to TRBJ2-7, with 10 bases matching TRBD1. This CDR3 region has 15 residues. The germline V gene encodes CDR1 PRHDT and CDR2 FYEKMQ (reference sequence). V shed 5 bases and J 3 bases; nucleotides not matched to a gene: 7. In DNA, the CDR3 is TGTGCCAGCAGCCGGGGACAGGGGAGAGTCTACGAGCAGTACTTC. It translates to CASSRGQGRVYEQYF.

This clonotype was picked up many times. The rearrangement joins TRBV28 to TRBJ2-3; D is ambiguous. V was shortened by 7 bases and J by 0 bases, with 11 bases between the two germline ends. Germline values: CDR1 MDHEN, CDR2 SYDVKM. This CDR3 comprises 14 residues. In DNA, the CDR3 is TGTGCCAGCATTGACTTATCTAGCACAGATACGCAGTATTTT. It translates to CASIDLSSTDTQYF.

A word on this clonotype: This may be a read error: a much more frequent sequence differs by one nucleotide. The rearrangement uses TRBV11-1 and TRBJ2-3; D is unresolved. The CDR3 covers 13 residues. The ends were cut back, 2 bases at V and 5 bases at J, with 8 bases in the middle. The germline CDR1 and CDR2 sequences are SGHAT and FQDESV (reference sequence). The CDR3 is CASSLREVDTQYF. In DNA form, the CDR3 reads TGTGCCAGCAGCTTACGTGAGGTAGATACGCAGTATTTT. The complete variable domain, with remaining parts taken from reference TRBV11-1 and TRBJ2-3, reads EAEVAQSPRYKITEKSQAVAFWCDPISGHATLYWYRQILGQGPELLVQFQDESVVDDSQLPKDRFSAERLKGVDSTLKIQPAELGDSAMYLCASSLREVDTQYFGPGTRLTVL.

The chain couples TRBV20-1 to TRBJ2-1; 13 bases fit TRBD2. Germline V CDR1 and CDR2: DFQATT, SNEGSKA (reference sequence). V lost 2 bases, J lost 2 bases, and 12 bases stayed unmatched. CDR3 length: 19 amino acids. This CDR3 is CSARSGTSGKSFTYNEQFF. The DNA of the CDR3 is TGCAGTGCTAGATCCGGGACTAGCGGGAAATCTTTTACCTACAATGAGCAGTTCTTC.

The gene calls are TRBV13 and TRBJ2-3; D might be TRBD1 or TRBD2, each matching 6 bases. The ends were cut back, 5 bases at V and 3 bases at J, with 18 bases in the middle. The CDR3 loop spans 16 amino acids. Germline V gene sequence: CDR1 PRHDT, CDR2 FYEKMQ (reference sequence). The CDR3 DNA reads TGTGCCAGCAGCCATCCTCGGGGGCTGGGAACAGATACGCAGTATTTT. Its translation: CASSHPRGLGTDTQYF.

For this clonotype: The junction departs from germline at one end; a sequencing error may be responsible. This chain uses TRBV10-3 with TRBJ2-7; 8 bases fit TRBD1. In germline, CDR1 is ENHRY, CDR2 SYGVKD. The CDR3 covers 16 residues. CDR3 in amino acids: CAVSESGDRGLYEQYF. The CDR3, as DNA: TGTGCCGTCAGTGAGTCTGGAGACAGGGGCCTCTACGAGCAGTACTTC.

As regards this clonotype: A far larger clone is a single base away, which makes a read error likely. The rearrangement links TRBV27 to TRBJ1-5, with TRBD1 matching over 10 bases. Germline V lookup: CDR1 MNHEY, CDR2 SMNVEV (reference sequence). The V gene end was trimmed by 5 bases and the J gene end by 5 bases; junction bases not matched to a gene: 9. CDR3 length: 16 residues. The DNA of the CDR3 is TGTGCCAGCAGTGATTTTTCCGGACAGGGGGATCAGCCCCAGCATTTT. Translating gives CASSDFSGQGDQPQHF.

In this sample, this clonotype turned up many times. This chain uses TRBV11-2 with TRBJ2-1, with TRBD2 matching over 8 bases. The CDR3 runs to 15 residues. In germline, CDR1 is SGHAT, CDR2 FQNNGV. V shed 1 base and J 9 bases; nucleotides not matched to a gene: 8. The CDR3: CASSLAPGGQVEQFF. The CDR3 DNA is TGTGCCAGCAGCTTAGCCCCGGGGGGGCAGGTTGAGCAGTTCTTC.

This clonotype came up many times. The chain links TRBV3-1 to TRBJ1-2; D is unresolved. The CDR3 sequence is 13 residues long. Germline CDR1 is LGHDT and CDR2 is YNNKEL (reference sequence). Trimming removed 1 base from V and 7 bases from J, with 10 bases in between. In DNA form, the CDR3 reads TGTGCCAGCAGCCAAGGTTCGCCAGCTGGCTACACCTTC. Its translation is CASSQGSPAGYTF.

This clonotype was detected many times. The gene calls are TRBV27 and TRBJ2-7; either TRBD1 or TRBD2 may supply D (5 bases each). The germline V and J ends were trimmed by 3 bases and 6 bases, with 18 bases remaining between them. CDR3 length equals 15 residues. Germline values: CDR1 MNHEY, CDR2 SMNVEV (reference sequence). The CDR3 nucleotides read TGTGCCAGCAGTTTCGGGGCGCTAGGGAAGGGCGAGCAGTACTTC. Protein: CASSFGALGKGEQYF.

This clonotype was observed at least ten times. The chain links TRBV10-3 to TRBJ2-7, with 7 bases aligning to TRBD1. Trimming took 8 bases from V and 4 from J; bases not matched to a gene: 5. The CDR3 contains 12 residues. CDR1 is ENHRY and CDR2 is SYGVKD in the germline V gene. CDR3 residues: CAISPRGYEQYF. In DNA, the CDR3 is TGTGCCATCTCTCCCAGGGGGTACGAGCAGTACTTC.